The rows below give T cell receptor beta chains drawn from one sample of a study of T-cell reconstitution after alpha-beta-depleted transplantation in children. A single record per CDR3 protein comes from TCRdb applying MiXCR to the PCR reads. The table records about 460,000 distinct CDR3 sequences, over 9.5% of them present only once. Sample: PBMCs, taken before TCRalphabeta/CD19-depleted stem cell transplant. These receptor sequences come from a child aged 2 to 10 with inherited bone marrow failure, due to receive a stem cell transplant. Both conserved end residues are part of each CDR3. A D gene is named only where the DNA matches it firmly. Clone size is stated in some rows and not others, as once, few, many or a class when expanded.

many	15	TRBV6-1	TRBJ2-2	TRBD1	CASSTGTGRTGELFF	TGTGCCAGCAGCACTGGGACAGGGAGAACCGGGGAGCTGTTTTTT
many	15	TRBV10-3	TRBJ2-4	NA	CAISEAALAKNIQYF	TGTGCCATCAGTGAGGCGGCTCTAGCCAAAAACATTCAGTACTTC
many	12	TRBV18	TRBJ1-1	NA	CASSLDDTEAFF	TGTGCCAGCTCACTGGACGACACTGAAGCTTTCTTT
many	15	TRBV10-3	TRBJ2-1	TRBD2	CAISESGGSGDEQFF	TGTGCCATCAGTGAGTCGGGCGGGAGCGGGGATGAGCAGTTCTTC
many	13	TRBV28	TRBJ2-7	NA	CASSFVGAGEQYF	TGTGCCAGCAGTTTCGTCGGTGCCGGCGAGCAGTACTTC
few	14	TRBV12-3/TRBV12-4	TRBJ2-7	TRBD2	CASSFAGGPNEQYF	TGTGCCAGCAGTTTTGCGGGAGGGCCTAACGAGCAGTACTTC
many	15	TRBV28	TRBJ2-5	TRBD2	CASSLTGLALSTQYF	TGTGCCAGCAGTTTAACCGGACTAGCCCTCTCGACCCAGTACTTC
many	14	TRBV12-3/TRBV12-4	TRBJ2-5	NA	CASSSGWQKETQYF	TGTGCCAGCAGTTCTGGGTGGCAAAAAGAGACCCAGTACTTC
many	16	TRBV21-1	TRBJ1-3	NA	CASSKIAGTPGNTIYF	TGTGCCAGCAGCAAAATCGCAGGGACCCCAGGGAACACCATATATTTT
NA	18	TRBV6-1	TRBJ2-2	TRBD2	CASSFPLAGGPNTGELFF	TGTGCCAGCAGCTTTCCCCTAGCGGGAGGGCCGAACACCGGGGAGCTGTTTTTT
NA	16	TRBV7-2	TRBJ1-2	NA	CASSLAGRGVWYGYTF	TGTGCCAGCAGCTTAGCGGGGCGGGGTGTGTGGTATGGCTACACCTTC
few	16	TRBV4-3	TRBJ1-2	NA	CASSQDEGRANYGYTF	TGCGCCAGCAGCCAAGATGAGGGCAGGGCTAACTATGGCTACACCTTC
many	17	TRBV20-1	TRBJ2-1	TRBD2	CSATGLAVLSSYNEQFF	TGCAGTGCTACGGGACTAGCGGTACTAAGCTCCTACAATGAGCAGTTCTTC
many	14	TRBV5-1	TRBJ2-1	NA	CATRLEGEYNEQFF	TGCGCCACCCGACTGGAGGGGGAATACAATGAGCAGTTCTTC
NA	15	TRBV27	TRBJ2-1	NA	CASSQRDSGGNEQFF	TGTGCCAGCAGTCAAAGGGACTCTGGGGGCAATGAGCAGTTCTTC
many	16	TRBV28	TRBJ2-1	TRBD2	CASSPLTGGSYNEQFF	TGTGCCAGCAGTCCCCTAACGGGAGGATCCTACAATGAGCAGTTCTTC
few	15	TRBV12-3/TRBV12-4	TRBJ2-7	TRBD2	CASSLVAGVVREQYF	TGTGCCAGCAGTTTGGTAGCGGGAGTGGTCCGCGAGCAGTACTTC
NA	15	TRBV29-1	TRBJ2-1	NA	CSVVLARSSYNEQFF	TGCAGCGTTGTGTTAGCCAGGAGCTCCTACAATGAGCAGTTCTTC
many	14	TRBV11-3	TRBJ2-3	TRBD2	CASSFGTSGDTQYF	TGTGCCAGCAGCTTTGGGACTAGCGGAGATACGCAGTATTTT
many	14	TRBV6-5	TRBJ1-1	NA	CASSYWGGSTEAFF	TGTGCCAGCAGTTACTGGGGGGGTTCCACTGAAGCTTTCTTT
NA	14	TRBV7-2	TRBJ2-1	NA	CASSFPTGSNEQFF	TGTGCCAGCAGCTTTCCTACAGGGAGCAATGAGCAGTTCTTC
many	13	TRBV29-1	TRBJ2-3	NA	CSVESRGPDTQYF	TGCAGCGTTGAAAGTAGGGGCCCAGATACGCAGTATTTT
many	15	TRBV29-1	TRBJ2-2	NA	CSVAVARANTGELFF	TGCAGCGTGGCGGTAGCGCGGGCGAACACCGGGGAGCTGTTTTTT
few	15	TRBV4-2	TRBJ2-3	TRBD1	CASSHRDRGTDTQYF	TGTGCCAGCAGCCACCGGGACAGGGGCACAGATACGCAGTATTTT
NA	16	TRBV7-8	TRBJ1-1	NA	CASSLGAGRGNTEAFF	TGTGCCAGCAGCTTAGGAGCAGGGAGGGGGAACACTGAAGCTTTCTTT
many	18	TRBV27	TRBJ2-6	TRBD1	CASSSIGTGWTGANVLTF	TGTGCCAGCAGTTCCATCGGGACAGGGTGGACTGGGGCCAACGTCCTGACTTTC
many	14	TRBV7-9	TRBJ2-7	TRBD1	CASSIRDRDYEQYF	TGTGCCAGCAGCATCCGGGACAGGGACTACGAGCAGTACTTC
few	15	TRBV4-1	TRBJ1-5	NA	CASSQGWGGNQPQHF	TGCGCCAGCAGCCAGGGGTGGGGGGGCAATCAGCCCCAGCATTTT
few	13	TRBV19	TRBJ2-7	NA	CASRTLPVYEQYF	TGTGCCAGTAGGACGTTACCGGTCTACGAGCAGTACTTC
many	15	TRBV20-1	TRBJ1-2	NA	CSAAFEGDINYGYTF	TGCAGTGCTGCCTTCGAGGGAGATATCAACTATGGCTACACCTTC
many	16	TRBV10-3	TRBJ2-7	TRBD1	CAISPGSGQGDYEQYF	TGTGCCATCAGTCCGGGGTCGGGACAGGGGGACTACGAGCAGTACTTC
many	15	TRBV27	TRBJ2-2	NA	CASSLYIRATGELFF	TGTGCCAGCAGTTTATATATCCGGGCCACCGGGGAGCTGTTTTTT
many	15	TRBV12-3/TRBV12-4	TRBJ2-7	NA	CASSRSGSSSYEQYF	TGTGCCAGCAGTCGCAGCGGGTCTAGCTCCTACGAGCAGTACTTC
many	15	TRBV5-1	TRBJ2-1	TRBD2	CASSLWTSSYNEQFF	TGCGCCAGCAGCTTATGGACTAGCTCCTACAATGAGCAGTTCTTC
many	14	TRBV28	TRBJ1-6	NA	CASSLRGLGSPLHF	TGTGCCAGCAGTTTGCGTGGTCTTGGGTCACCCCTCCACTTT
many	13	TRBV3-1	TRBJ2-3	NA	CASSQDPHNTQYF	TGTGCCAGCAGCCAAGACCCTCATAATACGCAGTATTTT
many	13	TRBV7-7	TRBJ2-1	NA	CASSPAAYNEQFF	TGTGCCAGCAGTCCTGCCGCCTACAATGAGCAGTTCTTC
NA	16	TRBV28	TRBJ2-5	TRBD2	CASSPLAGEAQETQYF	TGTGCCAGCAGTCCACTAGCGGGAGAGGCCCAAGAGACCCAGTACTTC
many	13	TRBV28	TRBJ1-2	NA	CARQHRANYGYTF	TGTGCCAGACAACACAGGGCAAACTATGGCTACACCTTC